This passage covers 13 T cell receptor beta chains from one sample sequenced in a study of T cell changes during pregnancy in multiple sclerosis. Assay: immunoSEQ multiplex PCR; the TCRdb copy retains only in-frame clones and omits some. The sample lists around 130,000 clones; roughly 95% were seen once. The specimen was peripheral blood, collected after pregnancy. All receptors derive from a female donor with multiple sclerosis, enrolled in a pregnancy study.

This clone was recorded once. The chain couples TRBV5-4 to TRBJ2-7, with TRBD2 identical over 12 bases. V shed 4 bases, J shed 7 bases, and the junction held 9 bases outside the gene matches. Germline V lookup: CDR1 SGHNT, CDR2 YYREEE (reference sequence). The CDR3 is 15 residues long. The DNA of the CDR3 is TGTGCCAGCAGCGACGGTATGCTAGCGGGGGGGGAGCAGTACTTC. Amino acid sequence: CASSDGMLAGGEQYF.

CDR3 DNA: TGTGCCAGCAAAGGGGCTACTGGGGCCAACGTCCTGACTTTC. Its protein product is CASKGATGANVLTF. The chain is built from TRBV6-5 and TRBJ2-6; D possibly corresponds to TRBD1 (5 bases). This CDR3 spans 14 amino acids. The germline V gene encodes CDR1 MNHEY and CDR2 SVGAGI. V was pared by 7 bases and J by 2 bases, with 9 bases between.

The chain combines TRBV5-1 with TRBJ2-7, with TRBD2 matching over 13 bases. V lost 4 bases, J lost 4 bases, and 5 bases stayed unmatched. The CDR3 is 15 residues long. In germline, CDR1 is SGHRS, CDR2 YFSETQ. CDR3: CASSITSGRAYEQYF. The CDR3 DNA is TGCGCCAGCAGCATCACTAGCGGGAGGGCTTACGAGCAGTACTTC.

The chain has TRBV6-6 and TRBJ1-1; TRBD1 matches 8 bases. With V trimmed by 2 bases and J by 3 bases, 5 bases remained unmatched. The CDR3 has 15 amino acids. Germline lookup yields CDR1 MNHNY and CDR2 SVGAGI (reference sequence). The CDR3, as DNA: TGTGCCAGCAGTTACACCCCGACAGGGGACACTGAAGCTTTCTTT. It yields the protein CASSYTPTGDTEAFF.

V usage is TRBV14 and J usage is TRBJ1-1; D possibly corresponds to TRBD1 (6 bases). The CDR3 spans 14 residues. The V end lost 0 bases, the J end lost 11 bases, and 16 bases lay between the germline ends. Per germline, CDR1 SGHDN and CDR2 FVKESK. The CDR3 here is CASSQEARGAGAFF. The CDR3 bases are TGTGCCAGCAGCCAAGAGGCGCGGGGGGCTGGGGCTTTCTTT.

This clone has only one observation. The CDR3 DNA reads TGTGCCAGCGGGGGGAGCGGGAGGTTTAATGAGCAGTTCTTC. This encodes CASGGSGRFNEQFF. This rearrangement joins TRBV6-1 to TRBJ2-1, with TRBD2 matching over 9 bases. The CDR3 runs 14 residues. V trimming: 8 bases; J trimming: 7 bases; junction bases outside the gene matches: 9. From germline, CDR1 is MNHNS and CDR2 SASEGT.

CDR3 bases: TGTGCCACCAGCAGAGAGCATTCTGGGACAGGAAACAATCAGCCCCAGCATTTT. It is translated as CATSREHSGTGNNQPQHF. V and J are TRBV15 and TRBJ1-5, with 8 bases that match TRBD1. CDR3 length: 18 amino acids. V trimming: 0 bases; J trimming: 3 bases; junction bases outside the gene matches: 10. Germline V gene data show CDR1 as LNHNV and CDR2 as YYDKDF (reference sequence).

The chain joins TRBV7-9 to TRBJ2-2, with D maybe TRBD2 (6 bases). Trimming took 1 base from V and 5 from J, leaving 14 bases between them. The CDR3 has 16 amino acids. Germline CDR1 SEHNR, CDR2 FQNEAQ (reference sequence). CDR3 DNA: TGTGCCAGCAGCTTAGGGTTTGGCGCGGGGACCGGGGAGCTGTTTTTT. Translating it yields CASSLGFGAGTGELFF. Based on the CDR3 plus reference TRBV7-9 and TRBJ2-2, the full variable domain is DTGVSQNPRHKITKRGQNVTFRCDPISEHNRLYWYRQTLGQGPEFLTYFQNEAQLEKSRLLSDRFSAERPKGSFSTLEIQRTEQGDSAMYLCASSLGFGAGTGELFFGEGSRLTVL.

The CDR3 sequence is CASSVRGGQAFF. As DNA, the CDR3 is TGTGCCAGCAGCGTCCGAGGGGGCCAAGCTTTCTTT. The chain has TRBV9 and TRBJ1-1; 7 bases are shared with TRBD1. The CDR3 contains 12 residues. V lost 2 bases to trimming and J lost 9 bases; unmatched junction nucleotides: 4. Germline CDR1 and CDR2: SGDLS and YYNGEE.

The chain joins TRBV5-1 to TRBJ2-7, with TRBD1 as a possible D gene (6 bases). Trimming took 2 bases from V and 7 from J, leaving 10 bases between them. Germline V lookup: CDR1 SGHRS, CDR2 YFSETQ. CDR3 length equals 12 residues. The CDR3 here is CASSLWGPEQYF. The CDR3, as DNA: TGCGCCAGCAGCTTATGGGGGCCTGAGCAGTACTTC. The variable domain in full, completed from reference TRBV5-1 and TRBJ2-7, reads KAGVTQTPRYLIKTRGQQVTLSCSPISGHRSVSWYQQTPGQGLQFLFEYFSETQRNKGNFPGRFSGRQFSNSRSEMNVSTLELGDSALYLCASSLWGPEQYFGPGTRLTVT.

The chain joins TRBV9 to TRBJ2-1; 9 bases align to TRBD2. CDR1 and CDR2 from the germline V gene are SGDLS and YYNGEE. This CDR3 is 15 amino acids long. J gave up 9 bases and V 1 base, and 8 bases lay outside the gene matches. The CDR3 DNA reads TGTGCCAGCAGCGTATTGGCGGGAGGGCCGACTGAGCAGTTCTTC. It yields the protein CASSVLAGGPTEQFF. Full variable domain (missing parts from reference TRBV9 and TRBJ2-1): DSGVTQTPKHLITATGQRVTLRCSPRSGDLSVYWYQQSLDQGLQFLIQYYNGEERAKGNILERFSAQQFPDLHSELNLSSLELGDSALYFCASSVLAGGPTEQFFGPGTRLTVL.

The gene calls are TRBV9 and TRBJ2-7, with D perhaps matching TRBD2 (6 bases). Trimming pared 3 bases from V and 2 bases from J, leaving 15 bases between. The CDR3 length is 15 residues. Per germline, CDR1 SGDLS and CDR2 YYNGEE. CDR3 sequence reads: CASSARLGIPYEQYF. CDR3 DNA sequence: TGTGCCAGCAGCGCTCGACTAGGGATCCCCTACGAGCAGTACTTC.

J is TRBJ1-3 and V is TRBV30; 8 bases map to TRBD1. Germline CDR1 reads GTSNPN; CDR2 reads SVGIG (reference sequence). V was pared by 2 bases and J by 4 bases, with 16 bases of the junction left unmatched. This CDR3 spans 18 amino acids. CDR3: CAWSIRDRLFLGGNTIYF. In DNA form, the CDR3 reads TGTGCCTGGAGTATCCGGGACAGGCTCTTTCTGGGGGGAAACACCATATATTTT. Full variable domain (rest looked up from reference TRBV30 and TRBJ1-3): SQTIHQWPATLVQPVGSPLSLECTVEGTSNPNLYWYRQAAGRGLQLLFYSVGIGQISSEVPQNLSASRPQDRQFILSSKKLLLSDSGFYLCAWSIRDRLFLGGNTIYFGEGSWLTVV.